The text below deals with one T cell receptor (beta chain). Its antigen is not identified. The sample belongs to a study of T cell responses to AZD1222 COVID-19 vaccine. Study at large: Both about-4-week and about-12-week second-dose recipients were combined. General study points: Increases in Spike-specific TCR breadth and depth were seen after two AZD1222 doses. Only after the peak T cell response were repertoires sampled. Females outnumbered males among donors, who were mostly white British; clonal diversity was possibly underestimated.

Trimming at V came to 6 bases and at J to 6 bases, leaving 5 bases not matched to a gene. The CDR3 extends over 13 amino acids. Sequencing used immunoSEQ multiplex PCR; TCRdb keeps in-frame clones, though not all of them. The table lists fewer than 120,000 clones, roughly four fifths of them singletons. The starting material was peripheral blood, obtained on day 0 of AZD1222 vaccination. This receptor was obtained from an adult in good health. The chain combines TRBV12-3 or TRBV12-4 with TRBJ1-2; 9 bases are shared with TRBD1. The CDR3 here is CASRPGTGHGYTF. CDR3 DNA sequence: TGTGCCAGCAGACCCGGGACAGGGCATGGCTACACCTTC.